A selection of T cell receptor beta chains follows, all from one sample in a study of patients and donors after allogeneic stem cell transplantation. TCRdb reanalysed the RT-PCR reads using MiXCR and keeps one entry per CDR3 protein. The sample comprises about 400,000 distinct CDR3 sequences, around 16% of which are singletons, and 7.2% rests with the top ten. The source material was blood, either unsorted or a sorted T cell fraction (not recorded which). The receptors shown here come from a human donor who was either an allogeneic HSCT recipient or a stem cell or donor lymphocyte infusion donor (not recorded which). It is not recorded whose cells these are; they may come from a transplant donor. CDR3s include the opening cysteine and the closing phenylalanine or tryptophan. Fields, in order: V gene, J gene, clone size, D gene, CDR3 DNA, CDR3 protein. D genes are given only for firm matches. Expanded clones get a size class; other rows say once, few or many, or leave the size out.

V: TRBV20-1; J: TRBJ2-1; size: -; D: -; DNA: TGCAGTGCACTACGGCTGGGAGATGAGCAGTTCTTC; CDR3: CSALRLGDEQFF
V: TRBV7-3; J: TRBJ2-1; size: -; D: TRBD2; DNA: TGTGCCAGCAGTTGGTCTAGCGGGAGAGGTGAGCAGTTCTTC; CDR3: CASSWSSGRGEQFF
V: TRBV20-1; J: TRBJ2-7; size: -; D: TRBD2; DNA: TGCAGTGCTCCCGGGACTAGCGGGATCGAGCAGTACTTC; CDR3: CSAPGTSGIEQYF
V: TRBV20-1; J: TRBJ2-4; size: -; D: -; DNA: TGCAGTGCTAGGGTTCGGAGTAAAGGCATTCAGTACTTC; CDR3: CSARVRSKGIQYF
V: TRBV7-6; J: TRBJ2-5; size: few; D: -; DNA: TGTGCCAGCAGCTTAGTTCTCCGCAGCGTGGGCCAAGAGACCCAGTACTTC; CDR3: CASSLVLRSVGQETQYF
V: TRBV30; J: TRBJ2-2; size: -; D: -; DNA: TGTGCCTGGAGTGTAGGGCCCACAGTCACCGGGGAGCTGTTTTTT; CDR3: CAWSVGPTVTGELFF
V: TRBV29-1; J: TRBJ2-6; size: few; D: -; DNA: TGCAGCGTACAAGGGGCGGATGGGGCCAACGTCCTGACTTTC; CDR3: CSVQGADGANVLTF
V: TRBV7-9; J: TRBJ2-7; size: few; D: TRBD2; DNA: TGTGCCAGCAGTACTAGCGGAACCTCCTACGAGCAGTACTTC; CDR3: CASSTSGTSYEQYF
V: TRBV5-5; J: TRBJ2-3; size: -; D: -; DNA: TGTGCCAGCAGCGCTAGCATGGCAGATACGCAGTATTTT; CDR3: CASSASMADTQYF
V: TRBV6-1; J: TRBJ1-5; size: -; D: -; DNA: TGTGCCAGCAGTCCGGACAGAATCCAAGCTATTTATAGCAATCAGCCCCAGCATTTT; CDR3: CASSPDRIQAIYSNQPQHF
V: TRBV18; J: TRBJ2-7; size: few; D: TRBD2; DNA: TGTGCCAGCTCACCAGGTGCTAGCGGGGGGGCCTACGAGCAGTACTTC; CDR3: CASSPGASGGAYEQYF
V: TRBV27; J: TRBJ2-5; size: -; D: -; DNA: TGTGCCAGCAGTTTAGAGGGGAGAAGGTTGACCCAGTACTTC; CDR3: CASSLEGRRLTQYF
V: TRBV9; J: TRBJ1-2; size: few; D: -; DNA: TGTGCCAGCAGCCCCGAGGACAGTTATGGCTACACCTTC; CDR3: CASSPEDSYGYTF
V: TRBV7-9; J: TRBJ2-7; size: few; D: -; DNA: TGTGCCAGCAGCTTAAGCCAGGGCCTACTCTCCTACGAGCAGTACTTC; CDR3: CASSLSQGLLSYEQYF
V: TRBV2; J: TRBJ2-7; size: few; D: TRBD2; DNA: TGTGCCAGCAGTGAAACAGGACTAGCTTCCTACGAGCAGTACTTC; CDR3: CASSETGLASYEQYF
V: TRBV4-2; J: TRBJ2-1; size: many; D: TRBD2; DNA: TGTGCCAGCAGCCCCGGGACTAGGTACAATGAGCAGTTCTTC; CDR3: CASSPGTRYNEQFF
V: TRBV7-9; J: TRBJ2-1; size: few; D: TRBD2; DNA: TGTGCCAGCAGCTGGGGCGGGAGCAATGAGCAGTTCTTC; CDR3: CASSWGGSNEQFF
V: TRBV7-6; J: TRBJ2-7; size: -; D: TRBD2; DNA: TGTGCCAGCAGCTTACTAGCGGGGGGGAGCGAGCAGTACTTC; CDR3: CASSLLAGGSEQYF
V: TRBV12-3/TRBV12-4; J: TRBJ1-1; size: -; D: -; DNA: TGTGCCAGCAGTTTAGGGACACTTCTGAACACTGAAGCTTTCTTT; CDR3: CASSLGTLLNTEAFF
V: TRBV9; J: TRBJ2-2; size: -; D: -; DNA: TGTGCCAGCAGCGCGGTACAGGGTATTGGGGAGCTGTTTTTT; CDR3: CASSAVQGIGELFF
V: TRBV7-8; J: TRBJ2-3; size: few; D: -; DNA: TGTGCCAGCAGCTTAACTCCTCGAACAGATACGCAGTATTTT; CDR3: CASSLTPRTDTQYF
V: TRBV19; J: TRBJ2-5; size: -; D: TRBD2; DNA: TGTGCCAGTAGTATAGACGGGACTAGAGGGAGGTTGACCCAGTACTTC; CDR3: CASSIDGTRGRLTQYF
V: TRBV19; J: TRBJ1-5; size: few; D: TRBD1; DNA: TGTGCCAGTAAACGGGACAGGGTTAATCAGCCCCAGCATTTT; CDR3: CASKRDRVNQPQHF
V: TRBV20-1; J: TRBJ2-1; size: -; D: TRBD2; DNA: TGCAGTGCTAGAGATATCGGGACTAGCGGGAGTAATGAGCAGTTCTTC; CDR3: CSARDIGTSGSNEQFF
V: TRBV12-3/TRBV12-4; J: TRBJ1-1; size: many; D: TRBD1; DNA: TGTGCCAGCAGCCCAATTGACAGGGTTGTGACTGAAGCTTTCTTT; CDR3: CASSPIDRVVTEAFF
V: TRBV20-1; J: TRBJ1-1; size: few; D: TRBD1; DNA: TGCAGTGCTGAGACCGGGACAGGGGACGAAGCTTTCTTT; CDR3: CSAETGTGDEAFF
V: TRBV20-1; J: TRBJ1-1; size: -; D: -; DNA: TGCAGTGCTATTGCAAACACTGAAGCTTTCTTT; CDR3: CSAIANTEAFF
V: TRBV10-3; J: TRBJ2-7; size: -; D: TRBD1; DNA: TGTGCCATCAGTGAGTACAGGGGGTCCTACGAGCAGTACTTC; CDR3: CAISEYRGSYEQYF
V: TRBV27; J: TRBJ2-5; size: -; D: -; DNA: TGTGCCAGCAGTTTATCGGTTGAGGTTTGGGGACAAGAGACCCAGTACTTC; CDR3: CASSLSVEVWGQETQYF
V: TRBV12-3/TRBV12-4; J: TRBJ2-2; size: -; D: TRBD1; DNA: TGTGCCAGCAGTTTATTGGGGACAGGGCCCTTTCGCGGGGAGCTGTTTTTT; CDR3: CASSLLGTGPFRGELFF
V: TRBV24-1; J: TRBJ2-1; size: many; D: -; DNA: TGTGCCACCAGTGATTTGCCGACTCACGATGAGCAGTTCTTC; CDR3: CATSDLPTHDEQFF
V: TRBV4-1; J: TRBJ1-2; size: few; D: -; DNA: TGCGCCAGCAGCCAAGCCGGGTCGACCTATGGCTACACCTTC; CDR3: CASSQAGSTYGYTF
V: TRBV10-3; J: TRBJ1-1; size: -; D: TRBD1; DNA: TGTGCCATCAGTGTTGGGCGACAGGGCGCCACTGAAGCTTTCTTT; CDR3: CAISVGRQGATEAFF
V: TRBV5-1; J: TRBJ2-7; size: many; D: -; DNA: TGCGCCAGCGTCCAGGGGAGGAGTGCGGGAGCCCCCTACGAGCAGTACTTC; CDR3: CASVQGRSAGAPYEQYF
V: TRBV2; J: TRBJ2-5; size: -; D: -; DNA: TGTGCCAGCAGTGTCCGGCAAGAGACCCAGTACTTC; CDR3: CASSVRQETQYF
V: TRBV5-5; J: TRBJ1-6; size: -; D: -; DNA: TGTGCCAGCAGCTTGATGGGGTCGAGCTCCTATAATTCACCCCTCCACTTT; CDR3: CASSLMGSSSYNSPLHF
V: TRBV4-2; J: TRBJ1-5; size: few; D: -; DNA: TGTGCCAGCAGCCAAAAGAGGTATAGCAATCAGCCCCAGCATTTT; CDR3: CASSQKRYSNQPQHF
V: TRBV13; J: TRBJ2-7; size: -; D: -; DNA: TGTGCCAGCAGCTCCCCTTGGGCCCTGGGGGAGCAGTACTTC; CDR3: CASSSPWALGEQYF
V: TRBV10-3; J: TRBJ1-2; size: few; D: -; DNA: TGTGCCATCGGGGTAGAGGGACAAAATGGCTACACCTTC; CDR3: CAIGVEGQNGYTF
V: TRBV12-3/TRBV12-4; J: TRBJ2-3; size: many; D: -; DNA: TGTGCCAGCAGTAGATTCGGGAGAGATACGCAGTATTTT; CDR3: CASSRFGRDTQYF
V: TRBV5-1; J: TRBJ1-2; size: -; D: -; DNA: TGCGCCAGCGCACCCCAGCGAGGCTATCGCTACACCTTC; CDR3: CASAPQRGYRYTF
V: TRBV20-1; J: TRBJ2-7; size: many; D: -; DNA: TGCAGTGCCCCCGGCGGCGAGCAGTACTTC; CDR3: CSAPGGEQYF
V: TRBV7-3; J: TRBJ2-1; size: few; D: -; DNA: TGTGCCAGCAGCTTAGGTTGGGTCAATGAGCAGTTCTTC; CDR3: CASSLGWVNEQFF
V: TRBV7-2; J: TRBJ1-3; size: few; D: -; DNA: TGTGCCAGCAGCAGGACAGACTCTGGAAACACCATATATTTT; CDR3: CASSRTDSGNTIYF
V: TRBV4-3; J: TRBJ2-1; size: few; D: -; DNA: TGCGCCAGCAGCCAAGTATCGGGCGCGCTTGAGCAGTTCTTC; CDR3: CASSQVSGALEQFF
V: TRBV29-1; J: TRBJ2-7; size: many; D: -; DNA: TGCAGCGTGATGCTAGCGACGAACTCCTACGAGCAGTACTTC; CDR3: CSVMLATNSYEQYF
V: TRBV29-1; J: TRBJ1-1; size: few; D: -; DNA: TGCAGCGTTGTTGTCCTGTCCTTAGGGGGGGACACTGAAGCTTTCTTT; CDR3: CSVVVLSLGGDTEAFF
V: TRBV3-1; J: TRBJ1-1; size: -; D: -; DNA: TGTGCCAGCAGCCCTTACAGGCAAGGCCACCTTGAAGCTTTCTTT; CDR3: CASSPYRQGHLEAFF
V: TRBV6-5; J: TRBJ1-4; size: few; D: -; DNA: TGTGCCAGCAGTTACAACCTGCCCGGGGAATATAATGAAAAACTGTTTTTT; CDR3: CASSYNLPGEYNEKLFF
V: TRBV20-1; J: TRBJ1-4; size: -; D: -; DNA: TGCAGTGCTAGCGACCGAGTTGCAACTAATGAAAAACTGTTTTTT; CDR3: CSASDRVATNEKLFF
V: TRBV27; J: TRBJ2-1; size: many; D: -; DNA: TGTGCCAGCAAACGTCAGGGATACAATGAGCAGTTCTTC; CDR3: CASKRQGYNEQFF